Listed below are T cell receptor beta chains from one sample, sequenced in a study of CD8 T cells in ankylosing spondylitis. TCRdb re-derived calls from the 5' RACE reads in MiXCR, one entry per CDR3 protein. In the table there are roughly 40,000 distinct CDR3 sequences, 11% of which are singletons. What was sequenced was blood, either unsorted or a sorted T cell fraction (not recorded which). The receptors were gathered from a male donor with ankylosing spondylitis or in good health (not recorded which). Each CDR3 is given with its conserved first and last residue. Each record gives: J gene, V gene, clone size, CDR3 length, D gene, CDR3 protein, CDR3 DNA. D genes are given only for firm matches. Size is stated for part of the rows, as once, few or many counts, or as a class when the clone is expanded.

TRBJ2-1 TRBV5-1 many 14 - CASSFSPQRGEQFF TGCGCCAGCAGCTTCTCACCACAGAGAGGTGAGCAGTTCTTC
TRBJ1-2 TRBV12-3/TRBV12-4 many 14 TRBD1 CASRPGTADYGYTF TGTGCCAGCAGGCCTGGGACAGCTGACTATGGCTACACCTTC
TRBJ2-2 TRBV5-1 few 14 TRBD1 CASSRQGDTGELFF TGCGCCAGCAGTCGACAGGGGGACACCGGGGAGCTGTTTTTT
TRBJ1-4 TRBV12-3/TRBV12-4 few 14 - CASSPRETNEKLFF TGTGCCAGCAGCCCCAGGGAAACTAATGAAAAACTGTTTTTT
TRBJ1-2 TRBV4-2 many 14 TRBD1 CASSPPRGHYGYTF TGTGCCAGCAGCCCACCCAGGGGGCACTATGGCTACACCTTC
TRBJ1-5 TRBV5-1 - 14 - CASSLGEMNQPQHF TGCGCCAGCAGCTTGGGGGAAATGAATCAGCCCCAGCATTTT
TRBJ1-1 TRBV5-1 many 13 - CASSFASDTEAFF TGCGCCAGCAGCTTCGCGAGTGACACTGAAGCTTTCTTT
TRBJ1-5 TRBV5-1 many 17 - CASSLGIMPDSNQPQHF TGCGCCAGCAGCTTGGGGATAATGCCGGACAGCAATCAGCCCCAGCATTTT
TRBJ2-3 TRBV5-1 many 17 TRBD2 CASSLAGTRIGTDTQYF TGCGCCAGCAGCTTGGCCGGGACTAGGATAGGCACAGATACGCAGTATTTT
TRBJ2-2 TRBV20-1 - 14 - CSAPGPITTGELFF TGCAGTGCTCCGGGACCGATCACCACCGGGGAGCTGTTTTTT
TRBJ1-5 TRBV24-1 many 13 - CATAVGVNQPQHF TGTGCCACCGCCGTGGGCGTCAATCAGCCCCAGCATTTT
TRBJ2-1 TRBV20-1 many 8 - CSLGEQFF TGCAGTTTAGGTGAGCAGTTCTTC
TRBJ1-5 TRBV20-1 few 13 - CSARGEGNQPQHF TGCAGTGCTAGGGGAGAGGGGAATCAGCCCCAGCATTTT
TRBJ2-1 TRBV29-1 few 12 TRBD2 CSVGGGINEQFF TGCAGCGTTGGGGGGGGTATCAATGAGCAGTTCTTC
TRBJ1-2 TRBV6-1 many 13 - CASIPGPNYGYTF TGTGCCAGCATCCCGGGGCCAAACTATGGCTACACCTTC
TRBJ1-1 TRBV6-1 many 13 - CAIPDGLWRRAFF TGTGCCATTCCCGATGGCCTCTGGAGAAGGGCTTTCTTT